The 19 T cell receptor beta chains given below trace back to one sample, sequenced in a study of monozygotic twins with inflammatory bowel disease. With the 5' RACE reads reprocessed, TCRdb shows one record per CDR3 protein and no DNA. The sample data list around 410,000 distinct CDR3 sequences. Material for sequencing was blood. These receptors came from a human donor with ulcerative colitis or Crohn's disease, or a healthy co-twin of an affected twin (not recorded which).

This sequence joins TRBV28 and TRBJ2-7; TCRdb's assignment of TRBD1 cannot be checked, as there is no DNA. Germline V gives CDR1 MDHEN, CDR2 SYDVKM. This CDR3 is 16 amino acids long. The CDR3: CASTHLGQGQSYEQYF.

The chain combines TRBV4-2 with TRBJ2-4; TCRdb outputs TRBD1, but without DNA this stays unchecked. This CDR3 has 15 residues. CDR1 is LGHNA, CDR2 YNFKEQ, per germline. The CDR3 here is CASSTRDRGKNIQYF.

The chain links TRBV20-1 to TRBJ2-1; TCRdb's D gene call, TRBD2, goes unchecked for lack of DNA. Per germline, CDR1 DFQATT and CDR2 SNEGSKA (reference sequence). This CDR3 is built from 15 residues. CDR3 amino acids: CSASLIAGGYNEQFF.

V usage is TRBV30 and J usage is TRBJ2-1. This CDR3 spans 15 amino acids. CDR1 and CDR2 from the germline V gene are GTSNPN and SVGIG (reference sequence). The CDR3 here is CAWSARGHTYNEQFF. The variable domain in full, with the rest retrieved from reference TRBV30 and TRBJ2-1, is SQTIHQWPATLVQPVGSPLSLECTVEGTSNPNLYWYRQAAGRGLQLLFYSVGIGQISSEVPQNLSASRPQDRQFILSSKKLLLSDSGFYLCAWSARGHTYNEQFFGPGTRLTVL.

The V call is TRBV11-1, the J call TRBJ1-1; the D call from TCRdb, TRBD1, cannot be confirmed without DNA. Germline V gene sequence: CDR1 SGHAT, CDR2 FQDESV (reference sequence). CDR3 length equals 19 residues. This chain's CDR3 is CASSLALHWDRGLNTEAFF.

V and J are TRBV11-2 and TRBJ2-7. The CDR3 runs 15 residues. CDR1 and CDR2 (germline): SGHAT, FQNNGV. CDR3 amino acids: CASSLDRTAVYEQYF.

The chain links TRBV28 to TRBJ2-3; TCRdb designates TRBD1, a call that cannot be tested without DNA. Germline values: CDR1 MDHEN, CDR2 SYDVKM. This CDR3 is 17 amino acids long. The chain's CDR3 is CASSSGQGNRRTDTQYF.

The V gene is TRBV4-3, the J gene TRBJ1-1; there is no DNA to check the TCRdb D call of TRBD1. The CDR3 sequence is 13 residues long. CDR1 is LGHNA, CDR2 YSLEER, per germline. The CDR3 reads CASSQDPTGEAFF.

This chain uses TRBV7-9 with TRBJ2-7. The germline CDR1 and CDR2 sequences are SEHNR and FQNEAQ (reference sequence). This CDR3 is 12 amino acids long. CDR3 sequence reads: CASSLVSYEQYF.

The chain recombines TRBV10-1 with TRBJ1-2; the D call from TCRdb, TRBD1, cannot be confirmed without DNA. The CDR3 loop spans 14 amino acids. Germline values: CDR1 WNHNN, CDR2 SYGVQD (reference sequence). The CDR3 sequence is CASITGHLNYGYTF.

The V and J genes are TRBV28 and TRBJ2-1; TCRdb's D gene call, TRBD2, goes unchecked for lack of DNA. The CDR3 extends over 16 amino acids. The V gene's germline CDR1 is MDHEN and CDR2 SYDVKM. The CDR3 is CASSFLGGGRDNEQFF.

This sequence joins TRBV6-5 and TRBJ1-1; TCRdb selects TRBD1, and the lack of DNA leaves this call unchecked. Germline CDR1 and CDR2: MNHEY and SVGAGI. The CDR3 runs 15 residues. The CDR3: CASSYTRGRVTEAFF.

J is TRBJ2-5 and V is TRBV5-1; the D gene TCRdb calls, TRBD2, cannot be checked with no DNA. Per the germline V gene, CDR1 is SGHRS and CDR2 is YFSETQ. The CDR3 extends over 18 amino acids. CDR3 protein: CASSYRGTSGRYQETQYF.

The V gene is TRBV7-2, the J gene TRBJ1-1; TCRdb indicates TRBD1, and absent DNA this call remains unverified. The CDR3 length is 15 residues. The germline V gene encodes CDR1 SGHTA and CDR2 FQGNSA. The CDR3 sequence: CASSFGGSWNTEAFF.

This rearrangement joins TRBV28 to TRBJ1-1. Germline V gene sequence: CDR1 MDHEN, CDR2 SYDVKM. CDR3 length: 12 amino acids. The CDR3 here is CASSLLGTEAFF.

The genes are TRBV19 and TRBJ2-2; the D call of TRBD1 rests on TCRdb alone, since no DNA is present to check it. CDR3 length: 15 residues. The germline V gene encodes CDR1 LNHDA and CDR2 SQIVND (reference sequence). CDR3: CASSIAGLISGELFF.

The rearrangement joins TRBV5-6 to TRBJ1-2. The CDR3 totals 13 residues. CDR1 is SGHDT, CDR2 YYEEEE, per germline. The CDR3 sequence: CASSLARSYGYTF.

The chain joins TRBV29-1 to TRBJ2-3; TCRdb picks TRBD2, but there is no DNA to check that call. Germline values: CDR1 SQVTM, CDR2 ANQGSEA. The CDR3 length is 17 residues. CDR3 loop: CSVEDSPGLARTDTQYF.

V usage is TRBV29-1 and J usage is TRBJ2-7; the D call of TRBD1 rests on TCRdb alone, since no DNA is present to check it. This CDR3 spans 13 amino acids. CDR1 SQVTM and CDR2 ANQGSEA come from the germline V gene. The CDR3 region is CSVERESSYEQYF.